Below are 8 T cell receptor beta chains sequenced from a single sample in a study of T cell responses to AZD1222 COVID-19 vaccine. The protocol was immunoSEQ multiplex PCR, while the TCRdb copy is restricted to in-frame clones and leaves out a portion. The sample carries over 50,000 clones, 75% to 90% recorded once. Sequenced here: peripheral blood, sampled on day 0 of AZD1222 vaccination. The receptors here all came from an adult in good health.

In nucleotides, the CDR3 is TGTTCCCTGGGGAGGGGCGGGGCTAGCTCCTACAATGAGCAGTTCTTC. Protein: CSLGRGGASSYNEQFF. V and J are TRBV5-4 and TRBJ2-1, with 7 bases lining up with TRBD2. Germline CDR1 SGHNT, CDR2 YYREEE (reference sequence). There are 16 residues in the CDR3. The full variable domain, with the rest looked up from reference TRBV5-4 and TRBJ2-1, is ETGVTQSPTHLIKTRGQQVTLRCSSQSGHNTVSWYQQALGQGPQFIFQYYREEENGRGNFPPRFSGLQFPNYSSELNVNALELDDSALYLCSLGRGGASSYNEQFFGPGTRLTVL.

The CDR3 bases are TGTGCCAGCAGTTCGGGACGGCAGAACACTGAAGCTTTCTTT. It encodes CASSSGRQNTEAFF. The V and J genes are TRBV6-5 and TRBJ1-1; D perhaps matches TRBD1 (5 bases). The V gene lost 4 bases and the J gene lost 1 base, with 10 bases spanning the gap. Germline lookup yields CDR1 MNHEY and CDR2 SVGAGI. This CDR3 comprises 14 residues.

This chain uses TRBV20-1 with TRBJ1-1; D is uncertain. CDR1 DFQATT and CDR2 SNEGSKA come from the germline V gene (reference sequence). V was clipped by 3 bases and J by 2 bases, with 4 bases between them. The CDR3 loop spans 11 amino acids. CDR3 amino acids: CSASINTEAFF. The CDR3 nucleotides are TGCAGTGCTAGTATTAACACTGAAGCTTTCTTT.

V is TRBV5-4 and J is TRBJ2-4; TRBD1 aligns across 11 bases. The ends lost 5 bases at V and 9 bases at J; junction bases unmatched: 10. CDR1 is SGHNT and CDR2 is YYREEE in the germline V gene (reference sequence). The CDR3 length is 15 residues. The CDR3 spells CASRPAGTGGSIQYF. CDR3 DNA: TGTGCCAGCAGGCCCGCTGGGACAGGGGGGAGCATTCAGTACTTC.

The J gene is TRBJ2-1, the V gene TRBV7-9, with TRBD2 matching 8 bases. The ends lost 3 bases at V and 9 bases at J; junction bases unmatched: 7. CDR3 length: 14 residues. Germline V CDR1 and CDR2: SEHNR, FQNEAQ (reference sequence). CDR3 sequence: CASSFPRGVIEQFF. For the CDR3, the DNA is TGTGCCAGCAGCTTCCCGCGGGGGGTGATTGAGCAGTTCTTC. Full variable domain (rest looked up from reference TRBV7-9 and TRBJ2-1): DTGVSQNPRHKITKRGQNVTFRCDPISEHNRLYWYRQTLGQGPEFLTYFQNEAQLEKSRLLSDRFSAERPKGSFSTLEIQRTEQGDSAMYLCASSFPRGVIEQFFGPGTRLTVL.

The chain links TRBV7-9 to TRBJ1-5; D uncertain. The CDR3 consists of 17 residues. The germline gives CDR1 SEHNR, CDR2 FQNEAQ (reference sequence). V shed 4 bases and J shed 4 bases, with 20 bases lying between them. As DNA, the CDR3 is TGTGCCAGCAGCTCAGCTGGCTCAGGTTCTCGAAATCAGCCCCAGCATTTT. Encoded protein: CASSSAGSGSRNQPQHF.

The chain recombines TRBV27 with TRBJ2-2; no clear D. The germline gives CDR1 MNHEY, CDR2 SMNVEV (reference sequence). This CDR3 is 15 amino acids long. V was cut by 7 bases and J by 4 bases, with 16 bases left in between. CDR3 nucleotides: TGTGCCAGCAAGGGCGAGGACCGGGTCACCGGGGAGCTGTTTTTT. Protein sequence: CASKGEDRVTGELFF.

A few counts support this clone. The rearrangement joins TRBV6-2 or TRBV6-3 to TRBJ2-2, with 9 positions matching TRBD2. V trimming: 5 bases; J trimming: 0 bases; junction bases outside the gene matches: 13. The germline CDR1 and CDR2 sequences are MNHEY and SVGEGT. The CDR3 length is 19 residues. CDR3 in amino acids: CASSDGLAGPTANTGELFF. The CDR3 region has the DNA TGTGCCAGCAGTGACGGGCTAGCGGGACCAACCGCGAACACCGGGGAGCTGTTTTTT.